The entry below describes one T cell receptor (beta chain). Its antigen is not identified. The sample comes from a study of CD8+ T cells in alopecia areata. Broader study findings: Clonality in lesional scalp, especially alopecia totalis/universalis, exceeded that of normal scalp. The study found TCR sharing across patients less clear than in mice, possibly for HLA reasons. Sequencing of scalp tissue also captures the resident alphabeta T cells of normal skin.

This CDR3 region has 15 residues. Trimming took off 2 bases at V and 4 bases at J, with 12 bases between the two ends. CDR1 SGHVT and CDR2 SQSDAQ come from the germline V gene. CD4+ and CD8+ T cells were sorted from PBMCs. Following extraction, RNA underwent reverse transcription to cDNA, which served as the sequencing template. TCRdb's copy holds only in-frame clones and misses some; the assay was immunoSEQ multiplex PCR. The sample has 90,000 to 120,000 clones, 55% to 75% seen once. This TCR was recovered from a human donor in good health. This chain links TRBV7-4 with TRBJ2-1, with TRBD1 as a possible D gene (6 bases). The material sequenced was CD8+ T cells sorted from blood. The CDR3, as DNA: TGTGCCAGCAGCTTAAAACAGGGCCCTTACAATGAGCAGTTCTTC. The encoded protein is CASSLKQGPYNEQFF.